The 10 T cell receptor beta chains in this list originate from one sample, sequenced in a study of cytomegalovirus exposure and HLA in healthy donors. Amplification used 60 Vbeta primers and 13 Jbeta primers. Sequencing used immunoSEQ multiplex PCR; TCRdb keeps in-frame clones, though not all of them. The data contain 110,000 or so clones, roughly 15% of them singletons. The material sequenced was PBMCs. The receptors were sampled from a female donor in good health and CMV-seronegative.

This clone was observed a handful of times. The V and J genes are TRBV29-1 and TRBJ2-3; D perhaps matches TRBD2 (5 bases). V shed 6 bases and J shed 0 bases, with 7 bases lying between them. This CDR3 is built from 12 residues. Germline V gene lookup returns CDR1 SQVTM and CDR2 ANQGSEA. This CDR3 reads CSVPGSTDTQYF. The CDR3 DNA is TGCAGCGTGCCGGGGAGCACAGATACGCAGTATTTT.

The chain links TRBV21-1 to TRBJ2-5; the tabulated D call, TRBD1, remains unverified against the DNA. TRBV21-1 is a recognized pseudogene. This CDR3 has 17 amino acids. CDR3 DNA sequence: TGTGCCAGCAGCAAAGCCCCCCCGACAGGTCCAGGGGAGACCCAGTACTTC. It is translated as CASSKAPPTGPGETQYF.

This chain links TRBV29-1 with TRBJ1-2; no reliable D call. CDR3 length: 10 amino acids. Germline CDR1 reads SQVTM; CDR2 reads ANQGSEA. With 5 bases removed from V and 6 bases from J, the gap between germline ends came to 7 bases. CDR3: CSVLNNGYTF. CDR3 DNA: TGCAGCGTTCTAAATAATGGCTACACCTTC.

This clone has a handful of counts. The chain carries TRBV7-6 and TRBJ2-5; D unclear. Per the germline V gene, CDR1 is SGHVS and CDR2 is FNYEAQ. V lost 2 bases, J lost 2 bases, and 9 bases lay in between. The CDR3 covers 14 residues. CDR3 amino acids: CASSLWAGQETQYF. DNA of the CDR3: TGTGCCAGCAGCTTATGGGCAGGTCAAGAGACCCAGTACTTC. The whole variable domain, filled in from reference TRBV7-6 and TRBJ2-5, reads GAGVSQSPRYKVTKRGQDVALRCDPISGHVSLYWYRQALGQGPEFLTYFNYEAQQDKSGLPNDRFSAERPEGSISTLTIQRTEQRDSAMYRCASSLWAGQETQYFGPGTRLLVL.

This clone was seen a few times. The chain couples TRBV29-1 to TRBJ2-1; a possible D gene is TRBD1 (5 bases). Per the germline V gene, CDR1 is SQVTM and CDR2 is ANQGSEA. The V end lost 3 bases, the J end lost 2 bases, and 17 bases lay between the germline ends. The CDR3 spans 16 residues. The CDR3, as DNA: TGCAGCGTTGATGGGGCAACCCCTGGGGCCTACAATGAGCAGTTCTTC. Residues: CSVDGATPGAYNEQFF.

The chain is built from TRBV4-1 and TRBJ1-5, with 8 positions matching TRBD1. Per the germline V gene, CDR1 is MGHRA and CDR2 is YSYEKL. V was pared by 4 bases and J by 5 bases, with 7 bases of the junction left unmatched. The CDR3 extends over 15 amino acids. The chain's CDR3 is CASSPDREAYQPQHF. CDR3 DNA sequence: TGCGCCAGCAGCCCGGACAGGGAAGCGTATCAGCCCCAGCATTTT.

V gene TRBV28 combines with J gene TRBJ2-1; 14 nucleotides line up with TRBD2. The CDR3 length is 17 residues. Germline V gene data show CDR1 as MDHEN and CDR2 as SYDVKM. The J segment lost 7 bases and the V segment lost 4 bases, leaving 9 bases of the junction unmatched. CDR3 coding DNA: TGTGCCAGCAGTTCTCGAGTGGGACTAGCGGGAGTGAATGAGCAGTTCTTC. Translated, it gives CASSSRVGLAGVNEQFF.

This clone was counted only a few times. The chain links TRBV5-6 to TRBJ2-7, with 7 bases aligning to TRBD2. V shed 1 base and J 7 bases; nucleotides not matched to a gene: 2. The CDR3 extends over 12 amino acids. CDR1 SGHDT and CDR2 YYEEEE come from the germline V gene. As DNA, the CDR3 is TGTGCCAGCAGCTTGTTACTAGCGGAGCAGTACTTC. Translation: CASSLLLAEQYF.

The chain couples TRBV10-3 to TRBJ2-1; 8 bases agree with TRBD2. Germline lookup yields CDR1 ENHRY and CDR2 SYGVKD. This CDR3 comprises 22 residues. The trim removed 3 bases at V and 0 bases at J, leaving 22 bases unmatched. CDR3 DNA sequence: TGTGCCATCAGTGATAGGACGATACTAGGGACTAGGTCTTATAGCTCCTACAATGAGCAGTTCTTC. Translating it yields CAISDRTILGTRSYSSYNEQFF.

This clone was recorded a few times. The genes are TRBV15 and TRBJ2-7; 8 bases are shared with TRBD1. This CDR3 is 14 amino acids long. Germline V gene lookup returns CDR1 LNHNV and CDR2 YYDKDF (reference sequence). Unmatched junction bases numbered 6, after V lost 5 bases and J lost 3 bases. The CDR3 DNA reads TGTGCCACCAGCTCACGGACAGGGCGCTACGAGCAGTACTTC. Amino acids: CATSSRTGRYEQYF.